This T cell receptor beta chain was retrieved from a study of shared clonotypes between healthy human individuals. An assay was performed, and its level was deep. Sequenced by immunoSEQ multiplex PCR; TCRdb stores in-frame clones only, minus some. This table holds roughly 500,000 clones, around 73% found once. The CDR3 runs 15 residues. CDR1 is SGHRS, CDR2 YFSETQ, per germline. Between the trimmed V and J ends, which lost 0 bases and 3 bases, there was a span of 12 bases. This rearrangement joins TRBV5-1 to TRBJ2-5; D gene uncertain. The sequencing input was PBMCs. The sequence derives from a woman aged 40 to 55 in good health. Some clones in this sample may be carry-over from other donors' samples. As DNA, the CDR3 is TGCGCCAGCAGCTTGGGGCTTGGTATCAAAGAGACCCAGTACTTC. Its protein product is CASSLGLGIKETQYF.